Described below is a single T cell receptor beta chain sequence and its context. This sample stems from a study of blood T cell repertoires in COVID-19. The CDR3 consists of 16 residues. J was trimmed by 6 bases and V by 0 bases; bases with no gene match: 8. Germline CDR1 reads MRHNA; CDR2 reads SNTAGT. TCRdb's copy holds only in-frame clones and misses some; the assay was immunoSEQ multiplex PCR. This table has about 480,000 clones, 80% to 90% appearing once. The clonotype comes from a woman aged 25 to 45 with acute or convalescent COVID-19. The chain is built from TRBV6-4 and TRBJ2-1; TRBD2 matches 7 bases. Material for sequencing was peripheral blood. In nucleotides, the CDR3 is TGTGCCAGCAGTGACTCGTTTAAGCGGGGCGCCAATGAGCAGTTCTTC. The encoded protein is CASSDSFKRGANEQFF.